This section outlines one T cell receptor (beta chain) sequence together with its context. Its antigen is still unknown. No clone much larger than this one lies a single base away; base qualities are absent. The data originate from a study of graft-versus-host responses after intestinal transplantation (dated by TCRdb to the early 2020s). Looking at the study overall: Multivisceral, liver-intestinal, or isolated intestinal transplants were received by the recipients. Every recipient was given anti-thymocyte globulin induction, then maintenance tacrolimus and steroids for roughly 3 years. After intestinal transplantation, graft-versus-host and host-versus-graft alloreactive T cell clones were followed in the graft, circulation and bone marrow using bulk TCR-beta CDR3 sequencing. To identify alloreactive clones, pre-transplant mixed lymphocyte reaction products were sequenced and compared with unstimulated pre-transplant donor and recipient T cells. Of the roughly 24 intestinal transplant recipients enrolled in the cohort, one of whom was a retransplant, a few patients without pretransplant specimens were excluded. Donor T cell macrochimerism was defined as a peak of at least 4% donor T cells among recipient peripheral blood mononuclear cells. Instead of going to the commercial service, samples from a few later patients were sequenced in-house on an Illumina MiSeq and processed with MiXCR.

Summary of the overall study and its limitations: GvH clones were detected in recipient bone marrow, and some of these GvH clones were observed earlier in ileal mucosa or blood, consistent with an intestinal mucosal origin. Conclusions were limited by the relatively low number and heterogeneity of intestinal transplant patients. In patients with donor T cell macrochimerism, the allografts had high GvH to HvG T cell clonal ratios. Peak levels of circulating GvH clones were associated with declines in HvG clones early after transplant.

Dithiothreitol, EDTA incubations and collagenase D digestion were used to isolate intraepithelial and lamina propria lymphocytes from graft specimens. Bulk TCR-beta sequencing was performed on serial intestinal graft biopsy specimens collected as late as 600 days after transplant. Inclusive of the bounding cysteine and phenylalanine, the CDR3 is 15 residues long. The entry retains the CDR3 DNA only, 45 bases that are in frame from base 1. CDR1 is given as MNHEY and CDR2 as SMNVEV, both from the germline V gene (reference sequence). V lost 3 bases and J lost 6 bases, and the count of bases not matched to a germline gene is 11. The method was the immunoSEQ multiplex PCR assay. Adaptive Biotechnologies carried out high-throughput TCR-beta CDR3 sequencing of genomic DNA for most patients. Under the source paper's analysis protocol: TCR sequencing data for 15 to 20 patients were retrieved from Adaptive's ImmunoSEQ software; three other patients were processed with MiXCR and VDJtools. Because the origin of CDR3 nucleotide sequences shared between donor and recipient could not be assigned, those sequences were removed. Alloreactive clones required at least 2-fold expansion over unstimulated cells and minimum CFSE-low frequency of 0.002% (template counts) or 0.001% (read counts). Mappable clones were those detected in sequenced pre-transplant spleen, lymph node, or MLR CFSE-low populations of the donor or recipient. The cumulative frequency of alloreactive clones was calculated as a percentage of all sequences, weighted by copy number. The table comes from immuneACCESS by way of TCRdb, which keeps in-frame sequences with V and J called. Part of the clones is missing from these tables; in studies checked, under half for an unresolved V gene and the rest for unknown reasons. The V and J calls and clone size are taken from that table; D and trimming were inferred from the DNA. The sample table shows about 15,000 clones, and 74% are seen once. The top ten clones comprise roughly 3.8% of the sample.

This TCR came from a human patient who received an intestinal transplant, so some T cells may come from the graft donor. The input for sequencing was ileum tissue, taken 14 days after transplant. The V and J segments used are TRBV27 and TRBJ2-7, and TRBD2 matches 7 of the central bases. Here the CDR3 is given as CASSFRTGTISEQYF. DNA sequence: TGTGCCAGCAGTTTCAGAACCGGGACTATTTCCGAGCAGTACTTC.